This T cell receptor (beta chain) was observed in a study of immune heterogeneity within non-small cell lung tumors. About the research overall: The tumor set comprised a handful of squamous cell carcinomas and around ten non-squamous carcinomas (plus 1 not otherwise specified).

Broader study findings: Between one patient and another, high-frequency T-cell receptor beta clonotypes were largely distinct. Tumor sites within a patient were found to share identical dominant CDR3 beta clonotypes, and site-unique high-frequency clones were also present.

V lost 2 bases to trimming and J lost 2 bases, with 8 bases between them. Germline values: CDR1 SGHNT, CDR2 YYREEE (reference sequence). The CDR3 has 13 amino acids. Comments on this clonotype: What it binds is unknown.

Multiplex PCR with 32 V and 13 J primers amplified TCR beta CDR3. TCRdb re-derived calls from the multiplex PCR reads in MiXCR, one entry per CDR3 protein. The table lists roughly 14,000 distinct CDR3 sequences, 25% to 35% of them singletons. Template input was genomic DNA from bulk tumor (about 600 ng per sample). Several biopsies per primary tumor were taken during surgery, spaced as far apart as possible. Curative surgery was undertaken by patients, who had untreated, newly diagnosed non-small cell lung cancer. The donors had newly diagnosed non-small cell lung cancer and underwent surgery intended to cure it.

This clonotype was sampled from a man between 35 and 55 years old with non-small cell lung cancer. The sample was lung tumor tissue. V is TRBV5-4 and J is TRBJ2-7; D gene unclear. CDR3 loop: CASSFSSAYEQYF. The CDR3 bases are TGTGCCAGCAGCTTCAGTTCCGCCTACGAGCAGTACTTC. The full variable domain, its missing parts supplied by reference TRBV5-4 and TRBJ2-7, is ETGVTQSPTHLIKTRGQQVTLRCSSQSGHNTVSWYQQALGQGPQFIFQYYREEENGRGNFPPRFSGLQFPNYSSELNVNALELDDSALYLCASSFSSAYEQYFGPGTRLTVT.